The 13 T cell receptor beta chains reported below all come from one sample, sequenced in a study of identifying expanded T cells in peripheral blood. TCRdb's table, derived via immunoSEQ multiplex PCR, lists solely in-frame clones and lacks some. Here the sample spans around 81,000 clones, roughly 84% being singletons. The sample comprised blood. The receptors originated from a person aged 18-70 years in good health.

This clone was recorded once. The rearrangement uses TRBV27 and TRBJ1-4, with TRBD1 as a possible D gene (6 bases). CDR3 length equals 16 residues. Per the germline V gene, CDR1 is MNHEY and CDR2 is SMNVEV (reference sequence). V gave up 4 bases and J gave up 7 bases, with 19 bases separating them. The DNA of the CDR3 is TGTGCCAGCAGTTCGACCACGTCAGGGGAGGGTGAAAAACTGTTTTTT. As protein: CASSSTTSGEGEKLFF.

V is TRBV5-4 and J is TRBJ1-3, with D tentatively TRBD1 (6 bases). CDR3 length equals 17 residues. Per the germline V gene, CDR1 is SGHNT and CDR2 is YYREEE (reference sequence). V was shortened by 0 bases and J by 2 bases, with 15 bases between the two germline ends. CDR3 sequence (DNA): TGTGCCAGCAGCTTGGGGTCTGAAGGGGGAACTGGAAACACCATATATTTT. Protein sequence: CASSLGSEGGTGNTIYF.

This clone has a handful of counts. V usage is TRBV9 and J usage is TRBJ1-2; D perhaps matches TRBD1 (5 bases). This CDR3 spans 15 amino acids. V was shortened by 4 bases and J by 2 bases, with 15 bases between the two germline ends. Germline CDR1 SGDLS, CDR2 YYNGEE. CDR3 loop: CASSPGGTLNYGYTF. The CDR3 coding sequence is TGTGCCAGCAGCCCAGGTGGGACCCTGAACTATGGCTACACCTTC.

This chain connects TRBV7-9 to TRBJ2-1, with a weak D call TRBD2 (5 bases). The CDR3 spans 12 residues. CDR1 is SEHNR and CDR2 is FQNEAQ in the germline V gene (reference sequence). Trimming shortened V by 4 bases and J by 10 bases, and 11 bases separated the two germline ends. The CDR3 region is CASSSAQREQFF. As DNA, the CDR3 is TGTGCCAGCAGCTCCGCGCAGCGGGAGCAGTTCTTC.

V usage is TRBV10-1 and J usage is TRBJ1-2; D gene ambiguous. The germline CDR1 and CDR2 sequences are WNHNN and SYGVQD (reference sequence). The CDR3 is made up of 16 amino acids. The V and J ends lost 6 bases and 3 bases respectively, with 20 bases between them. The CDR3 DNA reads TGCGCCAGCAGAGCCGCTACGGATTCCCTCGACTATGGCTACACCTTC. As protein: CASRAATDSLDYGYTF.

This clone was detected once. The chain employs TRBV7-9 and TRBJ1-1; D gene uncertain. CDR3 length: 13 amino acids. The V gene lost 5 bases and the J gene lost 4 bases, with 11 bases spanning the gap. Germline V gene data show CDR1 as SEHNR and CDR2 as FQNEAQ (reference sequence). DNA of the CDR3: TGTGCCAGCAGCGATCGACTCGGCACTGAAGCTTTCTTT. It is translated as CASSDRLGTEAFF.

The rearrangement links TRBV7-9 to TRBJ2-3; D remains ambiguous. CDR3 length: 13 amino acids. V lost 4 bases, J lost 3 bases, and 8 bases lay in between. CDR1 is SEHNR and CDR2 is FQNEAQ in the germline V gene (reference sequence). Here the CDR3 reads CASSSRNTDTQYF. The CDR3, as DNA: TGTGCCAGCAGCTCTCGTAATACAGATACGCAGTATTTT.

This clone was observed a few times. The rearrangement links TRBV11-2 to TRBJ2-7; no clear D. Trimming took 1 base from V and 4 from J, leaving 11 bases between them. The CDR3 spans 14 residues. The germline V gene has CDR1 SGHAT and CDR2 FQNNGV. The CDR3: CASSLAGNRYEQYF. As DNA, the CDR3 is TGTGCCAGCAGCTTAGCAGGTAATAGGTACGAGCAGTACTTC. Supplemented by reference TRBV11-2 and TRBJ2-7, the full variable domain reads EAGVAQSPRYKIIEKRQSVAFWCNPISGHATLYWYQQILGQGPKLLIQFQNNGVVDDSQLPKDRFSAERLKGVDSTLKIQPAKLEDSAVYLCASSLAGNRYEQYFGPGTRLTVT.

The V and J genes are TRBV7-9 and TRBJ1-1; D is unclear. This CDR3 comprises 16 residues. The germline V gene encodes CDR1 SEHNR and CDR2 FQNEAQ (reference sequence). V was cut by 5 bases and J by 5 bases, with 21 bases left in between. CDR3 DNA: TGTGCCAGCAGCCCAAGCCGGGTGACTGGGAAGACTGAAGCTTTCTTT. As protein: CASSPSRVTGKTEAFF.

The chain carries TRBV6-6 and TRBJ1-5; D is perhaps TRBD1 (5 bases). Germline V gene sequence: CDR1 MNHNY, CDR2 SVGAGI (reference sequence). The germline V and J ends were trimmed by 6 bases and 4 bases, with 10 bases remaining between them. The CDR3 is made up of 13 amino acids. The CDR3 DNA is TGTGCCAGCAGCGGGGGGGGTAATCAGCCCCAGCATTTT. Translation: CASSGGGNQPQHF.

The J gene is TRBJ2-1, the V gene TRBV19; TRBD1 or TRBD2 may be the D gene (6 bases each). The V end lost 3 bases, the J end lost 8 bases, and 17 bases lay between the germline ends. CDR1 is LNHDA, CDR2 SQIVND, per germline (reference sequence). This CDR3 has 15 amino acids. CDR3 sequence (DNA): TGTGCCAGTAGTATTTATCGGGGGCTAAAGGATGAGCAGTTCTTC. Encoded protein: CASSIYRGLKDEQFF. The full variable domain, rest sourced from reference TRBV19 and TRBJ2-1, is DGGITQSPKYLFRKEGQNVTLSCEQNLNHDAMYWYRQDPGQGLRLIYYSQIVNDFQKGDIAEGYSVSREKKESFPLTVTSAQKNPTAFYLCASSIYRGLKDEQFFGPGTRLTVL.

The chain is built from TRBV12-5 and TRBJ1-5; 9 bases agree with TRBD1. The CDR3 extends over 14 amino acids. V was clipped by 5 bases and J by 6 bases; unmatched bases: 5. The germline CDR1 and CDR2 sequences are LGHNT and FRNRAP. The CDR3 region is CASGPTGGGQPQHF. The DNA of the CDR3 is TGTGCTAGTGGTCCGACAGGGGGAGGTCAGCCCCAGCATTTT. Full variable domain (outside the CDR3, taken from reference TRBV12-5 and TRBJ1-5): DARVTQTPRHKVTEMGQEVTMRCQPILGHNTVFWYRQTMMQGLELLAYFRNRAPLDDSGMPKDRFSAEMPDATLATLKIQPSEPRDSAVYFCASGPTGGGQPQHFGDGTRLSIL.

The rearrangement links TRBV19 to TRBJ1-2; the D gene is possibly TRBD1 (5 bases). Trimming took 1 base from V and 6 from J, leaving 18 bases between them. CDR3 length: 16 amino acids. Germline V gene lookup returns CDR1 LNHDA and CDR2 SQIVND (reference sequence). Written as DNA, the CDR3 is TGTGCCAGTAGTATAGGAGTGGGGCAGACTTTAAATGGCTACACCTTC. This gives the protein CASSIGVGQTLNGYTF.